The sequence of this T cell receptor beta chain was determined in a study of early T cells in non-severe SARS-CoV-2 infection. About the study: With bulk RNA from unsorted whole blood as input, sequencing yielded unpaired chains.

This clonotype came up many times. Its antigen remains unknown. Trimming shortened V by 9 bases and J by 4 bases, and 10 bases separated the two germline ends. Germline lookup yields CDR1 SNHLY and CDR2 FYNNEI. This CDR3 spans 13 amino acids. Study-level points and caveats: There was a bias toward anti-spike CD8 responses in VDJdb matching, which missed private and CD4 specificities.

The protocol attached unique molecular identifiers to individual cDNA molecules. One entry per CDR3 protein results from TCRdb running MiXCR on the 5' RACE reads. The sample holds about 83,000 distinct CDR3 sequences, about 13% seen once. The sequenced material came from whole blood. This sequence was found in an adult who was a healthcare worker with PCR-confirmed SARS-CoV-2 infection or an uninfected control (not recorded which). The chain links TRBV2 to TRBJ2-6; D is perhaps TRBD2 (6 bases). CDR3 DNA: TGTGCCAGAGGGAGGATGGGGGCCAACGTCCTGACTTTC. Its translation: CARGRMGANVLTF.